The 17 T cell receptor beta chains listed next were all sequenced from one sample in a study of blood T cells in healthy people across ages. The use of a sample-barcoded 5' primer and a J-beta primer mix characterized a second PCR of roughly 6 to 11 cycles. TCRdb ran MiXCR on the 5' RACE reads and lists one entry per CDR3 protein. The repertoire holds over 500,000 distinct CDR3 sequences, with 25% to 35% as singletons. The sample was also reused in another study, on T cells of mothers and their children.

Sequencing was carried out using blood. The receptors were sampled from a boy between 2 and 10 years old in good health.

The chain links TRBV28 to TRBJ2-1; maybe TRBD1 (6 bases). The tail of the sequence fits TRBJ2-5 better, so the J call may be wrong. This CDR3 is built from 16 residues. CDR1 and CDR2 (germline): MDHEN, SYDVKM. The CDR3 DNA reads as TGTGCCAGCACCAAGTCCCCCCCGCAGGGGCAAGAGACCCAGTACTTC. Translation gives CASTKSPPQGQETQYF.

The chain links TRBV6-2 or TRBV6-3 to TRBJ2-7; D is undetermined. Matching the DNA end better, TRBJ2-1 makes the J call doubtful. The CDR3 sequence is 16 residues long. The germline V gene encodes CDR1 MNHEY and CDR2 SVGEGT. CDR3 protein: CASSYSGPRKYNEQFF. CDR3 DNA sequence: TGTGCCAGCAGTTACTCCGGACCCAGAAAATACAATGAGCAGTTCTTC.

The chain recombines TRBV9 with TRBJ2-3; 7 bases fit TRBD1. The V gene end was trimmed by 3 bases and the J gene end by 2 bases; junction bases not matched to a gene: 6. There are 15 residues in the CDR3. Germline CDR1 and CDR2: SGDLS and YYNGEE. This chain's CDR3 is CASSARDRSTDTQYF. The CDR3 coding sequence is TGTGCCAGCAGCGCCAGGGACAGATCCACAGATACGCAGTATTTT.

This clonotype appeared a few times. The chain recombines TRBV29-1 with TRBJ1-2; TRBD1 matches 8 bases. From germline, CDR1 is SQVTM and CDR2 ANQGSEA. The CDR3 consists of 16 residues. J lost 4 bases, V lost 4 bases, and 14 bases had no gene match. In DNA, the CDR3 is TGCAGCGTTGTCGAGATGGACAGGGTCGGTGGCTATGGCTACACCTTC. Translated: CSVVEMDRVGGYGYTF. The full variable domain, its missing parts supplied by reference TRBV29-1 and TRBJ1-2, is SAVISQKPSRDICQRGTSLTIQCQVDSQVTMMFWYRQQPGQSLTLIATANQGSEATYESGFVIDKFPISRPNLTFSTLTVSNMSPEDSSIYLCSVVEMDRVGGYGYTFGSGTRLTVV.

The chain joins TRBV13 to TRBJ2-3, with 8 bases identical to TRBD2. The CDR3 totals 15 residues. Germline loops: CDR1 PRHDT, CDR2 FYEKMQ (reference sequence). With 4 bases clipped from V and 4 bases from J, the junction kept 7 bases outside the gene matches. CDR3 in amino acids: CASSYPSGGSDTQYF. CDR3 coding DNA: TGTGCCAGCAGCTACCCAAGCGGGGGCTCAGATACGCAGTATTTT. The entire variable domain, with the rest obtained from reference TRBV13 and TRBJ2-3, is as follows: AAGVIQSPRHLIKEKRETATLKCYPIPRHDTVYWYQQGPGQDPQFLISFYEKMQSDKGSIPDRFSAQQFSDYHSELNMSSLELGDSALYFCASSYPSGGSDTQYFGPGTRLTVL.

This clonotype was counted only a few times. V usage is TRBV27 and J usage is TRBJ1-5; perhaps TRBD1 as D (6 bases). Trimming removed 3 bases from V and 3 bases from J, with 18 bases in between. CDR3 length: 17 residues. CDR1 and CDR2 from the germline V gene are MNHEY and SMNVEV (reference sequence). This CDR3 is CASSLRGSYRANQPQHF. The DNA for the CDR3 is TGTGCCAGCAGTTTGCGGGGCTCTTACAGGGCCAATCAGCCCCAGCATTTT.

This clonotype was counted at least ten times. This sequence joins TRBV25-1 and TRBJ2-5; D is uncertain. CDR1 is MGHDK, CDR2 SYGVNS, per germline. Trimming pared 2 bases from V and 7 bases from J, leaving 17 bases between. This CDR3 region has 15 residues. CDR3 DNA: TGTGCCAGCAGTGAAGCTAGAGCCCCCATAGGGACCCAGTACTTC. Translating gives CASSEARAPIGTQYF.

This clonotype came up a few times. Here the CDR3 reads CASSTDRGKNIQYF. The DNA of the CDR3 is TGTGCCAGTAGTACGGACAGGGGTAAAAACATTCAGTACTTC. V is TRBV19 and J is TRBJ2-4; 9 nucleotides agree with TRBD1. Looked up from germline, CDR1 is LNHDA and CDR2 is SQIVND (reference sequence). The CDR3 length is 14 residues. With V trimmed by 4 bases and J by 4 bases, 2 bases remained unmatched.

This sequence joins TRBV9 and TRBJ2-6; D is possibly TRBD2 (5 bases). V was trimmed by 0 bases and J by 0 bases, leaving 16 bases between them. The germline V gene encodes CDR1 SGDLS and CDR2 YYNGEE. The CDR3 extends over 19 amino acids. DNA for the CDR3: TGTGCCAGCAGCGTAGGGTTAAGGAGCGGAATCTCTGGGGCCAACGTCCTGACTTTC. It translates to CASSVGLRSGISGANVLTF.

This chain connects TRBV29-1 to TRBJ1-2; D is undetermined. This CDR3 is built from 13 residues. Germline CDR1 and CDR2: SQVTM and ANQGSEA. V was trimmed by 4 bases and J by 8 bases, leaving 17 bases between them. CDR3 coding DNA: TGCAGCGTTGGTGGGAGGCAAACTATGGGCTACACCTTC. Translating it yields CSVGGRQTMGYTF.

In its sample, this clonotype was seen a few times. J is TRBJ2-1 and V is TRBV7-2; tentative D call: TRBD1 (5 bases). This CDR3 has 13 amino acids. V lost 3 bases and J lost 8, with 11 bases in between. Per the germline V gene, CDR1 is SGHTA and CDR2 is FQGNSA. CDR3 in amino acids: CASSFESRDEQFF. The CDR3 DNA follows: TGTGCCAGCAGCTTTGAAAGCAGGGATGAGCAGTTCTTC.

This chain links TRBV6-5 with TRBJ2-4, with TRBD1 matching over 10 bases. The CDR3 contains 13 residues. V was pared by 5 bases and J by 13 bases, with 8 bases of the junction left unmatched. Germline V lookup: CDR1 MNHEY, CDR2 SVGAGI. CDR3: CASSRGTGVLQYF. CDR3 nucleotide sequence: TGTGCCAGCAGTCGTGGGACAGGGGTTCTGCAGTACTTC.

There are many counts of this clonotype. The chain recombines TRBV6-5 with TRBJ2-7; 9 nucleotides align to TRBD2. Germline CDR1 reads MNHEY; CDR2 reads SVGAGI. CDR3 length: 17 residues. V was pared by 0 bases and J by 7 bases, with 13 bases of the junction left unmatched. CDR3 in amino acids: CASSYSILPSGVGEQYF. CDR3 nucleotides: TGTGCCAGCAGTTACTCGATATTACCTAGCGGGGTTGGTGAGCAGTACTTC.

CDR3 nucleotides: TGTGCCAGCAGCGACACCCGGGACACGAGCTCCTACGAGCAGTACTTC. This codes for CASSDTRDTSSYEQYF. J is TRBJ2-7 and V is TRBV5-5; D may be TRBD1 (6 bases). Trimming pared 4 bases from V and 0 bases from J, leaving 17 bases between. Germline loops: CDR1 SGHKS, CDR2 YYEKEE (reference sequence). This CDR3 comprises 16 residues. Together with reference TRBV5-5 and TRBJ2-7, the CDR3 gives the full variable domain: DAGVTQSPTHLIKTRGQQVTLRCSPISGHKSVSWYQQVLGQGPQFIFQYYEKEERGRGNFPDRFSARQFPNYSSELNVNALLLGDSALYLCASSDTRDTSSYEQYFGPGTRLTVT.

The sample holds a few counts of this clonotype. This sequence may be a read error, since a much larger clone differs from it by one base. The J gene is TRBJ2-1, the V gene TRBV14; 7 bases map to TRBD1. The trim removed 4 bases at V and 5 bases at J, leaving 11 bases unmatched. CDR1 is SGHDN, CDR2 FVKESK, per germline. This CDR3 comprises 16 residues. This chain's CDR3 is CASSRVPGQWDNEQFF. The CDR3 region has the DNA TGTGCCAGCAGCCGAGTCCCGGGACAGTGGGACAATGAGCAGTTCTTC.

The chain uses TRBV6-1 and TRBJ2-7; D might be TRBD2 (5 bases). CDR1 MNHNS and CDR2 SASEGT come from the germline V gene. This CDR3 has 13 amino acids. V was clipped by 3 bases and J by 12 bases, with 18 bases between them. Written as DNA, the CDR3 is TGTGCCAGCAGTGAGGAGGCTTCGAGAGGGCGGTACTTC. This codes for CASSEEASRGRYF.

In its sample, this clonotype was seen a few times. The chain uses TRBV7-9 and TRBJ2-5; 14 bases match TRBD2. The DNA end is a closer match to TRBJ2-7, so the J assignment may be wrong. Germline V gives CDR1 SEHNR, CDR2 FQNEAQ (reference sequence). The CDR3 loop spans 15 amino acids. The CDR3 coding sequence is TGTGCCAGCAGTGCGACTAGCGGGAGGGCCGTCGAGCAGTACTTC. Encoded protein: CASSATSGRAVEQYF.